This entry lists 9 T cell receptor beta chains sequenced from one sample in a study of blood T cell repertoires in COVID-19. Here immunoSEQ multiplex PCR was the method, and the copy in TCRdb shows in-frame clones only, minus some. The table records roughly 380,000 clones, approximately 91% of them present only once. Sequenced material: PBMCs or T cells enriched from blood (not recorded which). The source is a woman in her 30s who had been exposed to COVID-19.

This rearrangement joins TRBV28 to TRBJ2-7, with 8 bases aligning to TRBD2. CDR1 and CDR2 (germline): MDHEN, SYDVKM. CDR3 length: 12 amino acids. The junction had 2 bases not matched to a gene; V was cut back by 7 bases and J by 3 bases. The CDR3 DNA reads TGTGCCAGCACGGGGGGGTTCTACGAGCAGTACTTC. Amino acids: CASTGGFYEQYF.

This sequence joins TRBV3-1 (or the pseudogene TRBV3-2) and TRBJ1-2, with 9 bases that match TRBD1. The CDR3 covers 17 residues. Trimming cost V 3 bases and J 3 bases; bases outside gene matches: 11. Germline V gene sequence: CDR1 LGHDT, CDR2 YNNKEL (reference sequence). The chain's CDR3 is CASSHTMGDRAYYGYTF. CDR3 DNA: TGTGCCAGCAGCCACACAATGGGGGACAGGGCTTACTATGGCTACACCTTC.

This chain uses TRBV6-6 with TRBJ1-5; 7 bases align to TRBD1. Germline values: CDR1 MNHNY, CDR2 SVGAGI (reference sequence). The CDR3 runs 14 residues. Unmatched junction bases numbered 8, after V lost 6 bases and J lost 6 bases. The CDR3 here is CASRRTGDVQPQHF. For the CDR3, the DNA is TGTGCCAGCAGACGCACAGGGGACGTTCAGCCCCAGCATTTT.

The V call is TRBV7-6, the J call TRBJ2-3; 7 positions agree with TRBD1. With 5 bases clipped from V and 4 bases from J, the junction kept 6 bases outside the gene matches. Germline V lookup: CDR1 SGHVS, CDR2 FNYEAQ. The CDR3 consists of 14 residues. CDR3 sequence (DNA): TGTGCCAGCAGCCATTCGACAGGGCCAGATACGCAGTATTTT. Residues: CASSHSTGPDTQYF.

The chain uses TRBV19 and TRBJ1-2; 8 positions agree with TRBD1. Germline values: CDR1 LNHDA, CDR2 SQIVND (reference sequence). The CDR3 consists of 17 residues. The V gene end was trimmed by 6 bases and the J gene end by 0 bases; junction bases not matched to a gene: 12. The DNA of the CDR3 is TGTGCCAGTAGGACGCTCGGGACAGGCTCAACTAACTATGGCTACACCTTC. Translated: CASRTLGTGSTNYGYTF.

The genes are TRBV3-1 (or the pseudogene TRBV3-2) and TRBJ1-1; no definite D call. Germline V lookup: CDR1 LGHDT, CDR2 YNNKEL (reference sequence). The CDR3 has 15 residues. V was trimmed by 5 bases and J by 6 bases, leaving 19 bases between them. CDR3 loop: CASSAPWGDRAEAFF. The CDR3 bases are TGTGCCAGCAGCGCCCCGTGGGGAGATCGAGCTGAAGCTTTCTTT.

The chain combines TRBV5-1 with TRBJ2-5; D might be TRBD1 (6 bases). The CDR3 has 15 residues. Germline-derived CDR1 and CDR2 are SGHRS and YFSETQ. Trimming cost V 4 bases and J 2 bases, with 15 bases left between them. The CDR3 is CASSMAGTLQETQYF. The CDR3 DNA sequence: TGCGCCAGCAGCATGGCCGGGACATTACAAGAGACCCAGTACTTC.

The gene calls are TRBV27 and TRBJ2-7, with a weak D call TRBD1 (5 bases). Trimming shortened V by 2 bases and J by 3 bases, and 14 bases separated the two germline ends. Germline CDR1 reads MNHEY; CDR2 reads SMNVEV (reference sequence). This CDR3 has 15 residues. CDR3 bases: TGTGCCAGCAGTTTAGGAAGCCCAGGGTTCTACGAGCAGTACTTC. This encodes CASSLGSPGFYEQYF.

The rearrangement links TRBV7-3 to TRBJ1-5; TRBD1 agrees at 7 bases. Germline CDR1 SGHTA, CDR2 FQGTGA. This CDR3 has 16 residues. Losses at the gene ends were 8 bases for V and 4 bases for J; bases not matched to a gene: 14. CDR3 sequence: CASETVTGSYNQPQHF. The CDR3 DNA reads TGTGCCAGCGAGACCGTGACAGGGAGTTATAATCAGCCCCAGCATTTT. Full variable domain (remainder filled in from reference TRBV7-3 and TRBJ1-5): GAGVSQTPSNKVTEKGKYVELRCDPISGHTALYWYRQSLGQGPEFLIYFQGTGAADDSGLPNDRFFAVRPEGSVSTLKIQRTERGDSAVYLCASETVTGSYNQPQHFGDGTRLSIL.